One and the same sample provided the 11 T cell receptor beta chains below, sequenced in a study of cytomegalovirus exposure and HLA in healthy donors. Both 60 Vbeta primers and 13 Jbeta primers went into the PCR. Profiled with immunoSEQ multiplex PCR; TCRdb holds only in-frame clones, not every one. The data hold 200,000 or so clones, with approximately 81% observed a single time. Sequenced material: PBMCs. Every receptor here comes from a boy between 5 and 17 years old in good health and CMV-seronegative.

V gene TRBV6-5 combines with J gene TRBJ1-5; 8 nucleotides align to TRBD1. There are 14 residues in the CDR3. Germline CDR1 reads MNHEY; CDR2 reads SVGAGI. V was clipped by 7 bases and J by 3 bases; unmatched bases: 5. CDR3 nucleotide sequence: TGTGCCAGCAAGGGGACAGGAGACAATCAGCCCCAGCATTTT. Translating it yields CASKGTGDNQPQHF.

This clone was counted only a few times. V gene TRBV30 combines with J gene TRBJ2-7; no clear D. CDR1 is GTSNPN, CDR2 SVGIG, per germline (reference sequence). The CDR3 covers 13 residues. V gave up 4 bases and J gave up 0 bases, with 10 bases separating them. CDR3: CAWTTTHSYEQYF. In DNA form, the CDR3 reads TGTGCCTGGACTACGACACACTCCTACGAGCAGTACTTC.

The chain employs TRBV4-1 and TRBJ1-5, with D uncertain. The germline V gene encodes CDR1 MGHRA and CDR2 YSYEKL. The CDR3 sequence is 16 residues long. V shed 1 base and J shed 3 bases, with 13 bases lying between them. The CDR3: CASSQVPGSNNQPQHF. The DNA for the CDR3 is TGCGCCAGCAGCCAAGTTCCGGGGTCGAACAATCAGCCCCAGCATTTT.

V and J are TRBV30 and TRBJ2-2; possible D gene TRBD2, 5 bases. The CDR3 spans 15 residues. Trimming took 1 base from V and 6 from J, leaving 15 bases between them. The germline V gene has CDR1 GTSNPN and CDR2 SVGIG (reference sequence). The CDR3 reads CAWSAAAVEAGELFF. CDR3 DNA sequence: TGTGCCTGGAGTGCTGCAGCGGTCGAGGCCGGGGAGCTGTTTTTT.

The genes are TRBV7-3 and TRBJ2-3, with 8 bases that match TRBD1. Germline V CDR1 and CDR2: SGHTA, FQGTGA. J lost 2 bases, V lost 5 bases, and 12 bases had no gene match. CDR3 size: 17 residues. The DNA of the CDR3 is TGTGCCAGCAGCCCCCGGGGTCCACAGGGGGTCACAGATACGCAGTATTTT. This gives the protein CASSPRGPQGVTDTQYF.

The chain employs TRBV23-1 and TRBJ2-6; 12 nucleotides agree with TRBD1. TRBV23-1 carries the ORF label, with uncertain function. V shed 0 bases and J 8 bases; nucleotides not matched to a gene: 23. The CDR3 contains 23 residues. The CDR3 here is CASSQSPGTGGEDPRSVSNVLTF. CDR3 in DNA: TGCGCCAGCAGTCAATCTCCCGGGACAGGGGGCGAGGATCCCCGATCGGTGTCCAACGTCCTGACTTTC.

This chain links TRBV6-1 with TRBJ2-7; D is possibly TRBD2 (6 bases). CDR1 is MNHNS and CDR2 is SASEGT in the germline V gene. CDR3 length equals 12 residues. Trimming pared 7 bases from V and 3 bases from J, leaving 10 bases between. CDR3 coding DNA: TGTGCCAGCACATTGGGAGGCTACGAGCAGTACTTC. Translation: CASTLGGYEQYF.

V gene TRBV13 combines with J gene TRBJ2-3; TRBD1 agrees at 9 bases. The ends lost 2 bases at V and 0 bases at J; junction bases unmatched: 3. The CDR3 length is 16 residues. Germline values: CDR1 PRHDT, CDR2 FYEKMQ (reference sequence). The CDR3 is CASSLRTGDSTDTQYF. CDR3 coding DNA: TGTGCCAGCAGCTTACGGACAGGGGATAGCACAGATACGCAGTATTTT.

The J gene is TRBJ2-2, the V gene TRBV15; 10 nucleotides agree with TRBD2. This CDR3 is 16 amino acids long. V lost 8 bases and J lost 5; bases outside the gene matches: 11. The germline V gene encodes CDR1 LNHNV and CDR2 YYDKDF (reference sequence). The CDR3 nucleotides read TGTGCCACCTATGAGGCTAGCGGGGGTCGAACCGGGGAGCTGTTTTTT. This gives the protein CATYEASGGRTGELFF.

CDR3 residues: CASTWDRSLSSYNEQFF. The CDR3 bases are TGCGCCAGCACCTGGGACAGGTCCTTAAGCTCCTACAATGAGCAGTTCTTC. V is TRBV4-3 and J is TRBJ2-1; 8 bases are a match to TRBD1. The V gene end was trimmed by 7 bases and the J gene end by 0 bases; junction bases not matched to a gene: 11. This CDR3 region has 17 residues. The V gene's germline CDR1 is LGHNA and CDR2 YSLEER.

The chain carries TRBV18 and TRBJ2-5, with TRBD1 as a possible D gene (6 bases). CDR1 and CDR2 from the germline V gene are KGHSH and LQKENI. This CDR3 region has 16 residues. V was pared by 4 bases and J by 5 bases, with 20 bases between. The CDR3 protein is CASSLASPGEFETQYF. The CDR3 coding sequence is TGTGCCAGCTCACTGGCTTCTCCAGGGGAATTCGAGACCCAGTACTTC. The full variable domain, with the rest looked up from reference TRBV18 and TRBJ2-5, is NAGVMQNPRHLVRRRGQEARLRCSPMKGHSHVYWYRQLPEEGLKFMVYLQKENIIDESGMPKERFSAEFPKEGPSILRIQQVVRGDSAAYFCASSLASPGEFETQYFGPGTRLLVL.